This TCR beta chain was captured by sequencing in a study of cytomegalovirus exposure and HLA in healthy donors. Vbeta (60) and Jbeta (13) primers were used in the PCR. The authors' processing: It was a later analysis that counted approximately 81 million unique TCR beta chains, of which around 11 million were shared. Only in-frame clones appear in the TCRdb table, and some are missing; sequencing was by immunoSEQ multiplex PCR. Clone size and V and J calls were adopted from that table, with D and trimming inferred from the DNA. The table includes roughly 230,000 clones, about nine tenths detected once. Study findings and constraints: Researchers reported that a few CMV-associated chains were confirmed in vitro as CMV antigen-specific. V- and J-gene trimming in TCR beta was tied to a missense DCLRE1C variant by an analysis performed later.

Germline CDR1 LNHDA, CDR2 SQIVND (reference sequence). The CDR3 totals 14 residues. V was pared by 5 bases and J by 1 base, with 2 bases of the junction left unmatched. As for this clone: What it recognizes is unknown.

The source material was PBMCs. The clonotype originates from a girl aged 2-15 years in good health and CMV-seronegative. The chain joins TRBV19 to TRBJ2-3; TRBD2 agrees at 8 bases. The chain's CDR3 is CASSAGGRTDTQYF. Here the CDR3 DNA reads TGTGCCAGTAGTGCGGGGGGCCGCACAGATACGCAGTATTTT.